This TCR beta chain was sequenced during a study of cytomegalovirus exposure and HLA in healthy donors. Whole-study context: Sequencing of about 200 million T cells in an earlier analysis found 95 million to 120 million unique TCR beta sequences.

The study ran its PCR with 60 Vbeta and 13 Jbeta primers. Sequenced by immunoSEQ multiplex PCR; TCRdb stores in-frame clones only, minus some. The sample has more than 100,000 clones, 75% to 85% seen once. The CDR3 is made up of 15 amino acids. Looked up from germline, CDR1 is MRHNA and CDR2 is SNTAGT. The junction had 4 bases not matched to a gene; V was cut back by 6 bases and J by 3 bases. Sequencing used PBMCs. This receptor was obtained from a woman in her 40s in good health and CMV-seronegative. The chain employs TRBV6-4 and TRBJ2-1; TRBD2 matches 11 bases. The CDR3, as DNA: TGTGCCAGCAGCCAGACTAGCGGGGACTACAATGAGCAGTTCTTC. Translating it yields CASSQTSGDYNEQFF.